This TCR beta chain appears in the sequencing data of a study of shared clonotypes between healthy human individuals. Overall study findings and caveats: When compared with the clonotypes that were shared by all four sorted-subset donors, the non-shared clonotypes turned out to have lower generation probabilities. The diversity represented, both genetic and in exposure history, was limited by few donors.

With respect to this clone: Its antigen remains unknown. Within the sample, other DNA sequences also encode this same CDR3.

Sorted subsets were amplified in replicate PCRs using 200 to 250 ng DNA, about 30,000 T cell genomes. Sequencing was performed with immunoSEQ multiplex PCR; in TCRdb, only in-frame clones are kept and a portion is missing. Of approximately 2.3 million clones in the sample, about 92% are singletons; the top ten hold around 0.4%. The ends lost 6 bases at V and 5 bases at J; junction bases unmatched: 7. The CDR3 is made up of 15 amino acids. The V gene's germline CDR1 is SNHLY and CDR2 FYNNEI. The chain recombines TRBV2 with TRBJ2-5; 12 bases agree with TRBD2. The origin of this receptor is a man between 18 and 29 years old in good health. Some clones in this sample may be carry-over from other donors' samples. The material sequenced was naive CD4+ T cells from PBMCs. Described subset: CD45RA+ positively selected. The CDR3 bases are TGTGCCAGCAGACAGACTAGCGGGAGATTTGAGACCCAGTACTTC. Encoded protein: CASRQTSGRFETQYF.